This entry lists 2 T cell receptor beta chains sequenced from one sample in a study of CD8 T cells in ankylosing spondylitis. Their target antigens are unknown. Via MiXCR, TCRdb re-called the 5' RACE reads, giving one row per CDR3 protein. The sample has 330,000 or so distinct CDR3 sequences, less than 9.5% seen once; the top ten hold less than 15%. Notes on the study in general: What seemed typical of ankylosing spondylitis blood was a TCR beta motif built from 7 or 8 highly homologous variants.

Sequences were obtained from blood, either unsorted or a sorted T cell fraction (not recorded which). Receptors originate from a male donor with ankylosing spondylitis.

This clonotype was seen a few times. This chain connects TRBV7-2 to TRBJ2-2; a possible D gene is TRBD2 (5 bases). V was clipped by 5 bases and J by 1 base, with 11 bases between them. CDR1 is SGHTA and CDR2 is FQGNSA in the germline V gene. The CDR3 length is 15 residues. CDR3 DNA sequence: TGTGCCAGCAGCCCAATTCGGGGGAACACCGGGGAGCTGTTTTTT. Protein: CASSPIRGNTGELFF. The variable domain in full, completed from reference TRBV7-2 and TRBJ2-2, reads GAGVSQSPSNKVTEKGKDVELRCDPISGHTALYWYRQSLGQGLEFLIYFQGNSAPDKSGLPSDRFSAERTGGSVSTLTIQRTQQEDSAVYLCASSPIRGNTGELFFGEGSRLTVL.

This sequence joins TRBV28 and TRBJ1-5, with D unresolved. The germline gives CDR1 MDHEN, CDR2 SYDVKM. Trimming left V 5 bases short and J 2 bases short, with 10 bases between. The CDR3 totals 14 residues. The CDR3, as DNA: TGTGCCAGCAGTCGTTATGAGGGCAATCAGCCCCAGCATTTT. It encodes CASSRYEGNQPQHF.